This T cell receptor beta chain was retrieved from a study of identical twins. The study, taken as a whole, reports: Fewer insertions were carried by abundant cord blood beta clonotypes, but none was seen in memory repertoires.

Template switching, a step in the protocol, added a universal primer site, and cDNA carried unique molecular identifiers. Using its own MiXCR run on the 5' RACE reads, TCRdb lists one record per CDR3 protein. The sample records approximately 620,000 distinct CDR3 sequences, approximately 9% being singletons. All donors comprised healthy Caucasians. A remark on this clonotype: Antigen unknown.

These data also formed part of another study, on yellow fever vaccine responses in identical twins.

This sequence originates from a woman aged 18-30 years in good health. Sequenced sample: PBMCs.

CDR3 bases: TGCGCCAGCAGCCAAGATAAGGGGACACACAATGAGCAGTTCTTC. Translating it yields CASSQDKGTHNEQFF. The rearrangement joins TRBV4-3 to TRBJ2-1, with a possible D match to TRBD1 (6 bases). The V end lost 0 bases, the J end lost 5 bases, and 11 bases lay between the germline ends. The CDR3 length is 15 residues. CDR1 LGHNA and CDR2 YSLEER come from the germline V gene.